The table lists the clone carrying this T cell receptor (beta chain) with many counts. Antigen specificity is unknown. The germline V and J ends were trimmed by 0 bases and 2 bases, with 14 bases remaining between them. CDR3 length: 16 residues. Per germline, CDR1 ENHRY and CDR2 SYGVKD. This entry comes from a study of T cells in Graves' hyperthyroidism and ophthalmopathy. Study as a whole: Peripheral blood draws took place at initial diagnosis, ahead of any treatment.

Researchers took RNA transcripts and amplified the TCR beta CDR3 regions from them. The HTBI primer set served for first-round RT-PCR of the TCR CDR3. TCRdb ran MiXCR on the multiplex PCR reads and lists one entry per CDR3 protein. The table has about 740,000 distinct CDR3 sequences, 14% seen once. General study results and limits: The model's output predicted ophthalmopathy at a median of 6.5 months prior to onset. Expanded thyroid clonotypes (above 0.001) were mostly also found in blood. By a 13 V-J model, ophthalmopathy was set apart from stable hyperthyroidism.

The gene calls are TRBV10-3 and TRBJ2-7, with D unresolved. Sequencing was performed on blood. The clonotype was recovered from a woman aged 18-29 years with Graves' hyperthyroidism. CDR3 protein: CAISESTIGPPYEQYF. The CDR3 region has the DNA TGTGCCATCAGTGAGTCGACAATAGGGCCACCCTACGAGCAGTACTTC.